A selection of T cell receptor beta chains follows, all from one sample in a study of blood T cell repertoires in COVID-19. TCRdb's table, derived via immunoSEQ multiplex PCR, lists solely in-frame clones and lacks some. The profile shows some 300,000 clones, about 91% of them singletons. The sequenced sample consisted of peripheral blood. Every receptor here comes from a woman aged 30 to 39 who had recovered from COVID-19. CDR3s include the opening cysteine and the closing phenylalanine or tryptophan. The D gene is left open where the match is weak. Not all rows give a size; the values are once, few, many and, for expanded clones, a class.

clone size,V gene,J gene,D gene,CDR3 protein,CDR3 DNA
-,TRBV30,TRBJ1-1,TRBD1,CAWSYGTVNTEAFF,TGTGCCTGGAGTTATGGGACAGTGAACACTGAAGCTTTCTTT
-,TRBV5-4,TRBJ1-1,-,CASSGLTDHTEAFF,TGTGCCAGCAGCGGTTTGACAGACCACACTGAAGCTTTCTTT
-,TRBV4-1,TRBJ1-1,-,CASSQPPTGNTEAFF,TGCGCCAGCAGCCAACCCCCGACAGGGAACACTGAAGCTTTCTTT
few,TRBV19,TRBJ1-5,TRBD1,CASSVQGPEGPQHF,TGTGCCAGTAGTGTACAGGGGCCGGAAGGGCCCCAGCATTTT
-,TRBV7-2,TRBJ1-2,TRBD1,CASSVLDRVANYGYTF,TGTGCCAGCAGCGTACTCGACAGGGTAGCTAACTATGGCTACACCTTC
-,TRBV2,TRBJ1-4,-,CASRARGHNEKLFF,TGTGCCAGCAGGGCACGGGGACATAATGAAAAACTGTTTTTT
once,TRBV11-2,TRBJ2-7,TRBD1,CASSSGQDPMSSYEQYF,TGTGCCAGCAGCTCCGGACAGGACCCCATGAGCTCCTACGAGCAGTACTTC
once,TRBV5-6,TRBJ2-3,TRBD1,CASHRTGGEDTQYF,TGTGCCAGCCACCGGACAGGGGGCGAAGATACGCAGTATTTT
-,TRBV4-2,TRBJ2-1,TRBD1,CASSQEGQGGEQFF,TGTGCCAGCAGCCAAGAGGGACAGGGAGGCGAGCAGTTCTTC
-,TRBV5-1,TRBJ2-7,TRBD1,CASSPRDRGRKGEQYF,TGCGCCAGCAGCCCCCGGGACAGGGGGCGCAAAGGCGAGCAGTACTTC